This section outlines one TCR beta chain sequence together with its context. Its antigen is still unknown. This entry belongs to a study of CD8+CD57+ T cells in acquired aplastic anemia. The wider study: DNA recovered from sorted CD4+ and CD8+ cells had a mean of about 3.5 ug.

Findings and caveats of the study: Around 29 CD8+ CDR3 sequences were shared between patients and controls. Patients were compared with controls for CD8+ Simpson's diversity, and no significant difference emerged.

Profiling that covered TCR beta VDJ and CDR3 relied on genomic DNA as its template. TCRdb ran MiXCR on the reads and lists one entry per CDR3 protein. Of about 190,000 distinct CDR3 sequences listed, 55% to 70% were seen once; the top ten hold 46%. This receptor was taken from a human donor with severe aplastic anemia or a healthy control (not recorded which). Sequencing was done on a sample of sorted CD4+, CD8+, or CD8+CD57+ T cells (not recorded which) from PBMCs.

CDR3 sequence reads: CSVEALVQGASSYEQYF. Written as DNA, the CDR3 is TGCAGCGTTGAAGCACTCGTTCAGGGGGCCTCGTCCTACGAGCAGTACTTC. V is TRBV29-1 and J is TRBJ2-7; 8 bases align to TRBD1. From germline, CDR1 is SQVTM and CDR2 ANQGSEA. V shed 1 base, J shed 1 base, and the junction held 12 bases outside the gene matches. This CDR3 contains 17 residues.